The 13 T cell receptor beta chains given below trace back to one sample, sequenced in a study of blood T cell repertoires in COVID-19. Clones were read by immunoSEQ multiplex PCR, and TCRdb kept only the in-frame ones, dropping some. The sample holds 150,000 to 200,000 clones; 80% to 90% are singletons and the top ten take 8% to 10%. Sequenced sample: peripheral blood. The source of these receptors is a middle-aged man with active or convalescent COVID-19.

This clone is a singleton in its sample. CDR3 coding DNA: TGTGCCAGCAGCTCTCTGGGACAGGGAAGAACTGAAGCTTTCTTT. Its translation is CASSSLGQGRTEAFF. The chain carries TRBV7-2 and TRBJ1-1, with 9 bases that match TRBD1. From germline, CDR1 is SGHTA and CDR2 FQGNSA. This CDR3 comprises 15 residues. V shed 4 bases and J 5 bases; nucleotides not matched to a gene: 8.

The chain is built from TRBV30 and TRBJ1-5; tentatively, D is TRBD1 (5 bases). The V and J ends lost 4 bases and 1 base respectively, with 8 bases between them. CDR1 and CDR2 (germline): GTSNPN, SVGIG (reference sequence). This CDR3 is 13 amino acids long. As DNA, the CDR3 is TGTGCCTGGAACGGACAAAGCAATCAGCCCCAGCATTTT. This sequence encodes CAWNGQSNQPQHF.

This chain uses TRBV2 with TRBJ2-7, with D possibly TRBD1 on 6 matching bases. The germline V gene encodes CDR1 SNHLY and CDR2 FYNNEI. The ends were cut back, 1 base at V and 5 bases at J, with 9 bases in the middle. This CDR3 contains 13 residues. CDR3 DNA: TGTGCCAGCAGTGAAGGTGAGGGGGACGAGCAGTACTTC. Translation: CASSEGEGDEQYF. Together with reference TRBV2 and TRBJ2-7, the CDR3 gives the full variable domain: EPEVTQTPSHQVTQMGQEVILRCVPISNHLYFYWYRQILGQKVEFLVSFYNNEISEKSEIFDDQFSVERPDGSNFTLKIRSTKLEDSAMYFCASSEGEGDEQYFGPGTRLTVT.

V usage is TRBV19 and J usage is TRBJ1-6, with D perhaps TRBD1 (6 bases). There are 17 residues in the CDR3. The V end lost 2 bases, the J end lost 5 bases, and 16 bases lay between the germline ends. Germline V gene data show CDR1 as LNHDA and CDR2 as SQIVND (reference sequence). The CDR3, as DNA: TGTGCCAGTAGTATACCTCCGACCAGGGGTAATAATTCACCCCTCCACTTT. The encoded protein is CASSIPPTRGNNSPLHF.

This clone was observed a single time. J is TRBJ2-4 and V is TRBV6-2 or TRBV6-3; perhaps TRBD1 as D (5 bases). Germline lookup yields CDR1 MNHEY and CDR2 SVGEGT. The CDR3 is made up of 15 amino acids. Trimming took off 2 bases at V and 7 bases at J, with 15 bases between the two ends. The CDR3 DNA reads as TGTGCCAGCAGTTACCTATTTGGGGCGAGTAACATTCAGTACTTC. Translated, it gives CASSYLFGASNIQYF.

The chain is built from TRBV2 and TRBJ2-7, with 13 bases matching TRBD2. This CDR3 is 13 amino acids long. Germline V lookup: CDR1 SNHLY, CDR2 FYNNEI. The junction had 14 bases not matched to a gene; V was cut back by 11 bases and J by 13 bases. The CDR3 bases are TGTGCCGGCCGCGGACTAGCGGGGGCCCTTTCTTACTTC. Protein sequence: CAGRGLAGALSYF.

This clone was counted between two and nine times. The rearrangement links TRBV12-3 or TRBV12-4 to TRBJ2-7; tentatively, D is TRBD1 (6 bases). Trimming left V 1 base short and J 5 bases short, with 6 bases between. The CDR3 has 12 amino acids. The CDR3 reads CASSLGGHEQYF. The CDR3, as DNA: TGTGCCAGCAGTTTAGGGGGGCACGAGCAGTACTTC.

This sequence joins TRBV19 and TRBJ2-7; weak D call: TRBD1 (6 bases). CDR3 length: 15 amino acids. V gave up 5 bases and J gave up 2 bases, with 16 bases separating them. CDR1 and CDR2 (germline): LNHDA, SQIVND (reference sequence). This CDR3 reads CASSPPGHPPYEQYF. Here the CDR3 DNA reads TGTGCCAGTAGTCCTCCGGGACACCCCCCCTACGAGCAGTACTTC. Complete variable domain (other parts from reference TRBV19 and TRBJ2-7): DGGITQSPKYLFRKEGQNVTLSCEQNLNHDAMYWYRQDPGQGLRLIYYSQIVNDFQKGDIAEGYSVSREKKESFPLTVTSAQKNPTAFYLCASSPPGHPPYEQYFGPGTRLTVT.

This sequence joins TRBV5-1 and TRBJ2-1; 11 nucleotides agree with TRBD2. Unmatched junction bases numbered 7, after V lost 3 bases and J lost 8 bases. There are 15 residues in the CDR3. Germline loops: CDR1 SGHRS, CDR2 YFSETQ. CDR3 amino acids: CASSSGLAETHEQFF. CDR3 in DNA: TGCGCCAGCAGCTCGGGACTAGCGGAGACCCATGAGCAGTTCTTC. Full variable domain (rest looked up from reference TRBV5-1 and TRBJ2-1): KAGVTQTPRYLIKTRGQQVTLSCSPISGHRSVSWYQQTPGQGLQFLFEYFSETQRNKGNFPGRFSGRQFSNSRSEMNVSTLELGDSALYLCASSSGLAETHEQFFGPGTRLTVL.

The chain joins TRBV2 to TRBJ1-4, with TRBD1 matching 9 bases. J lost 4 bases, V lost 6 bases, and 9 bases had no gene match. The germline V gene has CDR1 SNHLY and CDR2 FYNNEI. The CDR3 spans 16 residues. The CDR3 spells CASRGQGPENNEKLFF. In nucleotides, the CDR3 is TGTGCCAGCAGGGGACAGGGCCCAGAGAATAATGAAAAACTGTTTTTT. The full variable domain, completed using reference TRBV2 and TRBJ1-4, is EPEVTQTPSHQVTQMGQEVILRCVPISNHLYFYWYRQILGQKVEFLVSFYNNEISEKSEIFDDQFSVERPDGSNFTLKIRSTKLEDSAMYFCASRGQGPENNEKLFFGSGTQLSVL.

The sample holds many counts of this clone. The chain recombines TRBV29-1 with TRBJ1-5; 7 bases are a match to TRBD1. V shed 5 bases and J 2 bases; nucleotides not matched to a gene: 3. The CDR3 contains 13 residues. Per germline, CDR1 SQVTM and CDR2 ANQGSEA. Here the CDR3 reads CSVKGAGNQPQHF. The DNA for the CDR3 is TGCAGCGTTAAGGGGGCCGGCAATCAGCCCCAGCATTTT.

This sequence joins TRBV9 and TRBJ2-7; D perhaps matches TRBD1 (6 bases). V lost 0 bases and J lost 5, with 21 bases in between. This CDR3 contains 17 residues. Germline lookup yields CDR1 SGDLS and CDR2 YYNGEE. CDR3 protein: CASSVVGGQPGDHEQYF. The CDR3 coding sequence is TGTGCCAGCAGCGTAGTAGGCGGACAGCCCGGTGACCACGAGCAGTACTTC.

This clone was observed once. V usage is TRBV13 and J usage is TRBJ2-1; possibly TRBD2 for D (5 bases). The CDR3 has 12 amino acids. Germline-derived CDR1 and CDR2 are PRHDT and FYEKMQ (reference sequence). V lost 4 bases, J lost 8 bases, and 9 bases lay in between. The CDR3 coding sequence is TGTGCCAGCAGCTCCGGGCGGGATGAGCAGTTCTTC. Translated: CASSSGRDEQFF.